One sample yielded the 8 T cell receptor beta chains listed below, sequenced in a study of T cell repertoires in cytomegalovirus infection. TCRdb fed the reads into MiXCR, producing one record per CDR3 protein. Here the sample spans 120,000 to 150,000 distinct CDR3 sequences, under 8.5% being singletons. Sequences were obtained from PBMCs. These receptor sequences come from a human donor in good health (CMV status not recorded). Some clones in this sample may be carry-over from other donors' samples.

At least ten counts were recorded for this clonotype. This rearrangement joins TRBV11-2 to TRBJ2-7; D possibly corresponds to TRBD1 (6 bases). Germline V lookup: CDR1 SGHAT, CDR2 FQNNGV. The CDR3 consists of 14 residues. Trimming pared 4 bases from V and 3 bases from J, leaving 13 bases between. The CDR3 here is CASSSTGNNYEQYF. CDR3 in DNA: TGTGCCAGCAGCTCTACAGGGAATAACTACGAGCAGTACTTC.

This clonotype was recorded many times. The chain has TRBV12-3 or TRBV12-4 and TRBJ1-2, with D uncertain. This CDR3 has 13 amino acids. V dropped 2 bases and J dropped 2 bases, with 6 bases sitting between them. Here the CDR3 reads CASSLSRNYGYTF. Written as DNA, the CDR3 is TGTGCCAGCAGTTTAAGCAGGAACTATGGCTACACCTTC.

This chain links TRBV28 with TRBJ2-2, with D possibly TRBD1 on 5 matching bases. The CDR3 spans 16 residues. Trimming left V 3 bases short and J 6 bases short, with 17 bases between. The germline V gene has CDR1 MDHEN and CDR2 SYDVKM. The CDR3 nucleotides read TGTGCCAGCAGTTTTTGGACACAGCCTCCAGCCGGGGAGCTGTTTTTT. This sequence encodes CASSFWTQPPAGELFF.

This chain links TRBV6-1 with TRBJ1-3, with 10 bases that match TRBD1. The CDR3 length is 17 residues. Germline V gene lookup returns CDR1 MNHNS and CDR2 SASEGT. Trimming removed 7 bases from V and 0 bases from J; junction bases left unmatched: 9. The CDR3 DNA sequence: TGTGCCAGCACCCTGGGACAGGGGAGAAACTCTGGAAACACCATATATTTT. This translates into CASTLGQGRNSGNTIYF.

Many counts were recorded for this clonotype. V gene TRBV29-1 combines with J gene TRBJ2-7; 9 bases are shared with TRBD1. This CDR3 has 14 residues. From germline, CDR1 is SQVTM and CDR2 ANQGSEA. The ends lost 6 bases at V and 2 bases at J; junction bases unmatched: 8. The CDR3 DNA reads as TGCAGCGTCCTTGGGGGACAGGGAGCCTACGAGCAGTACTTC. It yields the protein CSVLGGQGAYEQYF.

This clonotype was detected ten times or more. The chain couples TRBV12-5 to TRBJ1-1; 8 nucleotides agree with TRBD1. The CDR3 has 15 residues. The junction had 2 bases not matched to a gene; V was cut back by 1 base and J by 1 base. Germline V gives CDR1 LGHNT, CDR2 FRNRAP. CDR3 loop: CASGLGQGPNTEAFF. The CDR3 DNA sequence: TGTGCTAGTGGTTTGGGACAGGGGCCGAACACTGAAGCTTTCTTT.

Many counts were recorded for this clonotype. The rearrangement uses TRBV6-2 or TRBV6-3 and TRBJ2-5; D tentatively fits TRBD1 or TRBD2 (6 bases each). CDR3 size: 13 residues. From germline, CDR1 is MNHEY and CDR2 SVGEGT. Trimming stripped 8 bases from V and 4 bases from J, with 14 bases between. CDR3 sequence (DNA): TGTGCCAGCGGGGGGCGGCGGCGAGAGACCCAGTACTTC. Encoded protein: CASGGRRRETQYF.

This clonotype was counted ten times or more. The V and J genes are TRBV7-6 and TRBJ1-4; no clear D. The CDR3 contains 15 residues. The V and J ends lost 1 base and 5 bases respectively, with 11 bases between them. Looked up from germline, CDR1 is SGHVS and CDR2 is FNYEAQ. The CDR3 sequence: CASSLGSTLNEKLFF. DNA of the CDR3: TGTGCCAGCAGCTTAGGATCCACCCTCAATGAAAAACTGTTTTTT.